This entry describes one T cell receptor (beta chain). RNA, at about 0.5 to 1 ug, was reverse transcribed with random hexamers. TCRdb re-called the immunoSEQ multiplex PCR reads with MiXCR, one entry per CDR3 protein. The repertoire holds 300,000 or so distinct CDR3 sequences, 92% seen once, with roughly 0.059% in the top ten. This entry is derived from a study of CD8 T cells in Susac syndrome. Germline V lookup: CDR1 SGHNT, CDR2 YYREEE (reference sequence). Trimming cost V 4 bases and J 2 bases; bases outside gene matches: 12. The CDR3 extends over 17 amino acids. The chain is built from TRBV5-4 and TRBJ2-7, with 10 positions matching TRBD2. Sequencing used CD4+ T cells from PBMCs. This clonotype was sampled from a human donor with multiple sclerosis. The CDR3 coding sequence is TGTGCCAGCAGCCCTATGGAGGTAGCGGGAGGCACCTACGAGCAGTACTTC. Protein: CASSPMEVAGGTYEQYF.